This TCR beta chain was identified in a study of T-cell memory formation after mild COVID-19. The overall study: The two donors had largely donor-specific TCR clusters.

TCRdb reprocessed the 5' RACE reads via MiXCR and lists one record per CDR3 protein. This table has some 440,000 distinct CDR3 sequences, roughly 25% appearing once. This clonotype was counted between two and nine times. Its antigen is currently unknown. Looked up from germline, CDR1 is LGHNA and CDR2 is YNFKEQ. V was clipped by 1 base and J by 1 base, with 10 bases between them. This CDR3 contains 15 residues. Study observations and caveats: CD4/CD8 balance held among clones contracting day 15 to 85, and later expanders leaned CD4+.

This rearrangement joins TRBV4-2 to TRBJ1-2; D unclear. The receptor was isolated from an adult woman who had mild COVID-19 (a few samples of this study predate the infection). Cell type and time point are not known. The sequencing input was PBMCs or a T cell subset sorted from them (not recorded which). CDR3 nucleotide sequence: TGTGCCAGCAGCCAAGGAGGTCAGAGTAACTATGGCTACACCTTC. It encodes CASSQGGQSNYGYTF.